The clone carrying this T cell receptor (beta chain) was seen at least ten times. The CDR3 totals 14 residues. The germline V and J ends were trimmed by 7 bases and 1 base, with 11 bases remaining between them. The germline V gene has CDR1 SNHLY and CDR2 FYNNEI. Amplified TCR beta CDR3 regions came from RNA transcripts. Researchers ran a first-round RT-PCR on the TCR CDR3 using the HTBI primer set. From the multiplex PCR reads, TCRdb called clonotypes with MiXCR, one entry per CDR3 protein. The sample has a few hundred thousand distinct CDR3 sequences; roughly a sixth are singletons. The entry originates in a study of T cells in Graves' hyperthyroidism and ophthalmopathy.

This TCR was sampled from a woman in her thirties or forties with Graves' ophthalmopathy. V gene TRBV2 combines with J gene TRBJ2-1; a weak D match, TRBD1 (6 bases). Sequencing was carried out using blood. Here the CDR3 DNA reads TGTGCCAGCAACAAGCAGGGGTCCTACAATGAGCAGTTCTTC. Translation gives CASNKQGSYNEQFF.